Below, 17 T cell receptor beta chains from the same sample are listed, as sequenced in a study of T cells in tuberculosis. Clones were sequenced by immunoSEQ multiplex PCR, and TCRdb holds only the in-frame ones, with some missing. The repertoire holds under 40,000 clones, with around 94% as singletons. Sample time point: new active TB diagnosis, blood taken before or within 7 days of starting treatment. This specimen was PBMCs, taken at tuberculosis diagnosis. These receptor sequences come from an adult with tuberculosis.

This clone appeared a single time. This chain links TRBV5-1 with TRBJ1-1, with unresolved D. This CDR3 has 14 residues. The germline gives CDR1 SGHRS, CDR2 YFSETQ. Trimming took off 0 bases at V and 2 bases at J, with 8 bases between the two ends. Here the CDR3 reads CASSLDVTNTEAFF. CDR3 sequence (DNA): TGCGCCAGCAGCTTGGATGTCACAAACACTGAAGCTTTCTTT.

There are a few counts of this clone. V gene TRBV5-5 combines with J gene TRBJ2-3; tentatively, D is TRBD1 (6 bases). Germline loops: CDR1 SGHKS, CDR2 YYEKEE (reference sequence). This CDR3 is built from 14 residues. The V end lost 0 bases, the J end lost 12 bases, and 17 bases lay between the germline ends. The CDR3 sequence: CASSLESDSSHQYF. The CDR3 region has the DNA TGTGCCAGCAGCTTGGAATCGGACAGCTCCCATCAGTATTTT.

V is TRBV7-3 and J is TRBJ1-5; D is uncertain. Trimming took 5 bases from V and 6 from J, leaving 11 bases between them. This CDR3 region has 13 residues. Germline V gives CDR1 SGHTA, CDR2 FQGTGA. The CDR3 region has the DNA TGTGCCAGCAGCCCCGCACGGGGTCAGCCCCAGCATTTT. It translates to CASSPARGQPQHF.

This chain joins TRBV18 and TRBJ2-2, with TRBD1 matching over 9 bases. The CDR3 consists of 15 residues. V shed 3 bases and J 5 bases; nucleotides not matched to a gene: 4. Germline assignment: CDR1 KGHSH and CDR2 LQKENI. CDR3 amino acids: CASSPGDRVTGELFF. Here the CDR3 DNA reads TGTGCCAGCTCACCGGGGGACAGGGTGACCGGGGAGCTGTTTTTT.

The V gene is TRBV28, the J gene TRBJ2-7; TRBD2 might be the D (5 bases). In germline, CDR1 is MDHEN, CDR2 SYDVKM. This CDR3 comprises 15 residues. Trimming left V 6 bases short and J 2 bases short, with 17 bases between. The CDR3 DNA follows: TGTGCCAGCAGCTCCTCATCGACGGGGACCTACGAGCAGTACTTC. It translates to CASSSSSTGTYEQYF.

The CDR3 region is CASSEKNGGTIYF. The CDR3 region has the DNA TGTGCCAGCAGCGAAAAGAACGGAGGCACCATATATTTT. The chain employs TRBV7-3 and TRBJ1-3, with D hard to call. Germline V gives CDR1 SGHTA, CDR2 FQGTGA. The CDR3 totals 13 residues. V lost 5 bases, J lost 9 bases, and 14 bases lay in between.

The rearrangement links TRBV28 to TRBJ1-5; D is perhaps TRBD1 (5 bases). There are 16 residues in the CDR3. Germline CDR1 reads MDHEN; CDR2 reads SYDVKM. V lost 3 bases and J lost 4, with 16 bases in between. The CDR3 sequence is CASSFRGAGRNQPQHF. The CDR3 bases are TGTGCCAGCAGTTTTAGGGGAGCAGGGAGGAATCAGCCCCAGCATTTT.

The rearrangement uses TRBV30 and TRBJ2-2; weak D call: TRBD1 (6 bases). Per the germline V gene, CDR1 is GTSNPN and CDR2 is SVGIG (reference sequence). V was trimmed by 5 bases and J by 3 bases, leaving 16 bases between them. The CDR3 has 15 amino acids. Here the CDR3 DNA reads TGTGCCTGGGGGGAGCCGGGACATTACACCGGGGAGCTGTTTTTT. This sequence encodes CAWGEPGHYTGELFF.

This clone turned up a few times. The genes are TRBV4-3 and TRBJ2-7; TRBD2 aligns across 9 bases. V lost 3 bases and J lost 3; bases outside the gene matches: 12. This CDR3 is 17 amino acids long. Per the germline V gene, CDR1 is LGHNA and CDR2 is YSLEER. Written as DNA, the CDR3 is TGCGCCAGCAGCCAGAGCGCTCTAGCGGGGCCGTTCTACGAGCAGTACTTC. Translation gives CASSQSALAGPFYEQYF.

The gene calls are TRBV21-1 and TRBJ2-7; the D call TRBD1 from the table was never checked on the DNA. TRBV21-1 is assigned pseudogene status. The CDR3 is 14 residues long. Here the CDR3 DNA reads TGTGCCAGCAGCAAACGGACAGCTACATACGAGCAGTACTTC. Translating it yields CASSKRTATYEQYF.

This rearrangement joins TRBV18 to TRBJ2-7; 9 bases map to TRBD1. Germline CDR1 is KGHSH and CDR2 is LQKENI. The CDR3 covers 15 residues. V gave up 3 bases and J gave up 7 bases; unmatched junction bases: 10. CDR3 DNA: TGTGCCAGCTCACCCGCCGGACAGGGGTCGGGAGAGCAGTACTTC. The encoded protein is CASSPAGQGSGEQYF.

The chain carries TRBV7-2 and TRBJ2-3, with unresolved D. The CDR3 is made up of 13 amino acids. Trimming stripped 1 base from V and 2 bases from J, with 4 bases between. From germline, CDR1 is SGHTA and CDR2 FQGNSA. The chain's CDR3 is CASSLVYTDTQYF. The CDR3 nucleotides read TGTGCCAGCAGCTTAGTTTACACAGATACGCAGTATTTT. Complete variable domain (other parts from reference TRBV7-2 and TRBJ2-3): GAGVSQSPSNKVTEKGKDVELRCDPISGHTALYWYRQSLGQGLEFLIYFQGNSAPDKSGLPSDRFSAERTGGSVSTLTIQRTQQEDSAVYLCASSLVYTDTQYFGPGTRLTVL.

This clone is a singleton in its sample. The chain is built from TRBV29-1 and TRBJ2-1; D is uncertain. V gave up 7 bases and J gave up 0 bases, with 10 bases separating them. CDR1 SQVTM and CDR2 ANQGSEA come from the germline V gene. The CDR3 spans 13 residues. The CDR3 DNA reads TGCAGCGGTCGGTCACGCTCCTACAATGAGCAGTTCTTC. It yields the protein CSGRSRSYNEQFF.

For the CDR3, the DNA is TGTGCCAGCTCCCCCCCAGGGAGGGATTACAATGAGCAGTTCTTC. Amino acids: CASSPPGRDYNEQFF. The chain has TRBV18 and TRBJ2-1; 7 bases fit TRBD2. V lost 6 bases, J lost 4 bases, and 9 bases stayed unmatched. Germline V gene data show CDR1 as KGHSH and CDR2 as LQKENI. The CDR3 runs to 15 residues.

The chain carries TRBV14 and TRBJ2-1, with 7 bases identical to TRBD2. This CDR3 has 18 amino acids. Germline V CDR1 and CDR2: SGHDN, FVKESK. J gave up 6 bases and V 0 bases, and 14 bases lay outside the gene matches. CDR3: CASSQDRSGLHNVNEQFF. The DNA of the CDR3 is TGTGCCAGCAGCCAAGATAGATCGGGACTACATAATGTCAATGAGCAGTTCTTC.

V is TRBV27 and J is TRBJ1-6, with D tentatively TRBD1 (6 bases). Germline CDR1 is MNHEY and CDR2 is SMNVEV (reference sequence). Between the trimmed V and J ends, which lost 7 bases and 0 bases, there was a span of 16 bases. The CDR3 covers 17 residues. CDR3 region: CASKKTAGASYNSPLHF. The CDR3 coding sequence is TGTGCCAGCAAAAAGACCGCAGGGGCCTCCTATAATTCACCCCTCCACTTT.

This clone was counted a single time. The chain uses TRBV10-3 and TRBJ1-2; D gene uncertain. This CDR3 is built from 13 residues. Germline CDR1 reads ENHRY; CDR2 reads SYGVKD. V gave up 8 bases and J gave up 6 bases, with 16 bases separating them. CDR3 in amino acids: CAIFDITLNGYTF. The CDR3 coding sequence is TGTGCCATCTTTGACATAACACTTAATGGCTACACCTTC.